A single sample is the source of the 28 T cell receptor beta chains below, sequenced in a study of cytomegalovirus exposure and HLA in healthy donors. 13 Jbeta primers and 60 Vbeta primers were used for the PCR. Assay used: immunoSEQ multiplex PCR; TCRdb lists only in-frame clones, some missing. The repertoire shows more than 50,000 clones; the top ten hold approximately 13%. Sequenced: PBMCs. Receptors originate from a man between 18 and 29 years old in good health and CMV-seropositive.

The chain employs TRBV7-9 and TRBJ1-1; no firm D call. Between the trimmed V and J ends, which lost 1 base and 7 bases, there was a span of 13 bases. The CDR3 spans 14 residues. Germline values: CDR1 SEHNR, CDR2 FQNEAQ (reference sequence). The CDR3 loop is CASSLVLQWSEAFF. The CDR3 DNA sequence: TGTGCCAGCAGCTTAGTACTTCAGTGGAGTGAAGCTTTCTTT. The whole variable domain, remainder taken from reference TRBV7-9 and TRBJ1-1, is DTGVSQNPRHKITKRGQNVTFRCDPISEHNRLYWYRQTLGQGPEFLTYFQNEAQLEKSRLLSDRFSAERPKGSFSTLEIQRTEQGDSAMYLCASSLVLQWSEAFFGQGTRLTVV.

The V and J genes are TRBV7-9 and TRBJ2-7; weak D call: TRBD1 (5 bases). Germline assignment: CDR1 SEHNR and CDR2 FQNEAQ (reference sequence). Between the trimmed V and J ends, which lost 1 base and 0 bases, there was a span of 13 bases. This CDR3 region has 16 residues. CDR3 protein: CASSLEVLQGSYEQYF. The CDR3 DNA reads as TGTGCCAGCAGCTTAGAGGTTTTGCAGGGCTCCTACGAGCAGTACTTC. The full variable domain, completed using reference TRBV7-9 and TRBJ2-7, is DTGVSQNPRHKITKRGQNVTFRCDPISEHNRLYWYRQTLGQGPEFLTYFQNEAQLEKSRLLSDRFSAERPKGSFSTLEIQRTEQGDSAMYLCASSLEVLQGSYEQYFGPGTRLTVT.

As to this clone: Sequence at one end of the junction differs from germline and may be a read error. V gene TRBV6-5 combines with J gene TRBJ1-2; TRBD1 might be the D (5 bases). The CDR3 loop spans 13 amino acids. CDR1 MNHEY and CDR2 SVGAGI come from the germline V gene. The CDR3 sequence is CASSYTLGEGVAF. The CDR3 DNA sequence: TGTGCCAGCAGTTACACCTTAGGGGAGGGTGTCGCCTTC.

The DNA for the CDR3 is TGCAGTGCTAGAGAAGGAGGTGGCTACACCTTC. It translates to CSAREGGGYTF. This chain uses TRBV20-1 with TRBJ1-2; D gene ambiguous. Germline loops: CDR1 DFQATT, CDR2 SNEGSKA (reference sequence). Trimming removed 0 bases from V and 7 bases from J, with 6 bases in between. This CDR3 contains 11 residues.

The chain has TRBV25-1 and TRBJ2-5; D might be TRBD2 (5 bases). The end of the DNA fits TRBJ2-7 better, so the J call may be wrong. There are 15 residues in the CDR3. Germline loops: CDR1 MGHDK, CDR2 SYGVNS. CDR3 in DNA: TGTGCCAGCAGTGGGAGCGGAGAGGAATATAACGAGCAGTACTTC. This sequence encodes CASSGSGEEYNEQYF.

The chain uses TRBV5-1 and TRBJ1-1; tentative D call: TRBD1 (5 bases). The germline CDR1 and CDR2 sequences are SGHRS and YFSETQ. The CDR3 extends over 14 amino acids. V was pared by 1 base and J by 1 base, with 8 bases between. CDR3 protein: CASSLRGPNTEAFF. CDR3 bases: TGCGCCAGCAGCTTGAGGGGCCCGAACACTGAAGCTTTCTTT.

The CDR3 coding sequence is TGTGCCAGCAGCAAAAAAACGGGACAGGGAGGGGGAAAATCTGGGGCCAACGTCCTGACTTTC. Translating gives CASSKKTGQGGGKSGANVLTF. The chain carries TRBV21-1 and TRBJ2-6; TRBD1, the table's D call, lacks a check against the DNA. TRBV21-1 counts as a pseudogene. The CDR3 contains 21 residues.

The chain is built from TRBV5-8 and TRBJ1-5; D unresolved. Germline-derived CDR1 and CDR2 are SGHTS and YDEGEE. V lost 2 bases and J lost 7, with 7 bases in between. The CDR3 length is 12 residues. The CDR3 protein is CASSLLEQPQHF. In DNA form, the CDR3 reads TGTGCCAGCAGCTTACTAGAGCAGCCCCAGCATTTT.

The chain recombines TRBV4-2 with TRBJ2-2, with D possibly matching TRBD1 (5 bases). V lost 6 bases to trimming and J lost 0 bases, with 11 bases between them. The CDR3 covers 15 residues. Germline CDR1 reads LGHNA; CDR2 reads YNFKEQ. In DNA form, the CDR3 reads TGTGCCAGCAGGCAGGGCGTCGCGAACACCGGGGAGCTGTTTTTT. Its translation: CASRQGVANTGELFF.

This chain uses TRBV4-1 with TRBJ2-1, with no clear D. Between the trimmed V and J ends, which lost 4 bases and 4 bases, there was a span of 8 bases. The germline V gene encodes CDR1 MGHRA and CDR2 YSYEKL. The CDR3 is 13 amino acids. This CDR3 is CASSLRAYNEQFF. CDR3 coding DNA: TGCGCCAGCAGCCTACGCGCTTACAATGAGCAGTTCTTC.

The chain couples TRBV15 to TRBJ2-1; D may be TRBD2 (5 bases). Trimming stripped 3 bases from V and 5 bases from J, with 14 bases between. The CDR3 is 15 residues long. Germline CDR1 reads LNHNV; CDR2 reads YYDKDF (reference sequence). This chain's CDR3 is CATSSRGHGNNEQFF. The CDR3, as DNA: TGTGCCACCAGCAGCCGAGGGCATGGAAACAATGAGCAGTTCTTC.

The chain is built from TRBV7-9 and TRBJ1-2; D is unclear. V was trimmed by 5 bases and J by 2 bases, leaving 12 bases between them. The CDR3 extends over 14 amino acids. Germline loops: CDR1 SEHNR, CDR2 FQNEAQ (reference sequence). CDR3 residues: CASSISDGNYGYTF. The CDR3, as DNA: TGTGCCAGCAGCATATCCGACGGGAACTATGGCTACACCTTC.

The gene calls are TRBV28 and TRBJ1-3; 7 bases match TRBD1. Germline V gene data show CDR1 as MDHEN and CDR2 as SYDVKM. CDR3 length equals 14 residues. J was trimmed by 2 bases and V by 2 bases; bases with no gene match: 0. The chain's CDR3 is CASSLQGAGNTIYF. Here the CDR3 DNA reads TGTGCCAGCAGTTTACAGGGGGCTGGAAACACCATATATTTT. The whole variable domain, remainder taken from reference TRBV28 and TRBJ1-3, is DVKVTQSSRYLVKRTGEKVFLECVQDMDHENMFWYRQDPGLGLRLIYFSYDVKMKEKGDIPEGYSVSREKKERFSLILESASTNQTSMYLCASSLQGAGNTIYFGEGSWLTVV.

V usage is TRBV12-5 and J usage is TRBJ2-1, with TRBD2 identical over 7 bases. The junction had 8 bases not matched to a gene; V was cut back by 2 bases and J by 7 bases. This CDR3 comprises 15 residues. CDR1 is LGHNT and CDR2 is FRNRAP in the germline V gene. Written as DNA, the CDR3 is TGTGCTAGTGGTTTGTGGATAGCGGGTAATAATGAGCAGTTCTTC. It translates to CASGLWIAGNNEQFF.

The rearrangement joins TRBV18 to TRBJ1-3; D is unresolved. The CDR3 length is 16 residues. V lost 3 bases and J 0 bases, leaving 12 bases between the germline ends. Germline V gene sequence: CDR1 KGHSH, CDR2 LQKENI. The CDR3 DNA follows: TGTGCCAGCTCACCCCCAGGTCTCGACTCTGGAAACACCATATATTTT. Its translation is CASSPPGLDSGNTIYF.

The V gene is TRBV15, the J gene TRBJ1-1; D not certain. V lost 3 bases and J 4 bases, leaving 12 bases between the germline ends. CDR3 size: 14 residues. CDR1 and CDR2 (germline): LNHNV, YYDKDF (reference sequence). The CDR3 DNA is TGTGCCACCAGCAGTGGAGGAGGAAGCACTGAAGCTTTCTTT. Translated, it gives CATSSGGGSTEAFF.

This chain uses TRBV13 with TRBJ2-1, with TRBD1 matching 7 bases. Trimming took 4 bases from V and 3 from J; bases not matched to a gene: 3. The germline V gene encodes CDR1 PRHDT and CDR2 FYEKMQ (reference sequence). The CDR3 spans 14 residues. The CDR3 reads CASSSGTDYNEQFF. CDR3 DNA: TGTGCCAGCAGCTCCGGGACAGACTACAATGAGCAGTTCTTC.

The CDR3 loop is CATSPDRGGADTQYF. CDR3 DNA sequence: TGTGCCACCTCACCAGACAGGGGTGGAGCAGATACGCAGTATTTT. J is TRBJ2-3 and V is TRBV19; 8 bases match TRBD1. This CDR3 has 15 amino acids. The trim removed 10 bases at V and 4 bases at J, leaving 13 bases unmatched. Germline CDR1 and CDR2: LNHDA and SQIVND (reference sequence). The variable domain in full, with the rest retrieved from reference TRBV19 and TRBJ2-3, is DGGITQSPKYLFRKEGQNVTLSCEQNLNHDAMYWYRQDPGQGLRLIYYSQIVNDFQKGDIAEGYSVSREKKESFPLTVTSAQKNPTAFYLCATSPDRGGADTQYFGPGTRLTVL.

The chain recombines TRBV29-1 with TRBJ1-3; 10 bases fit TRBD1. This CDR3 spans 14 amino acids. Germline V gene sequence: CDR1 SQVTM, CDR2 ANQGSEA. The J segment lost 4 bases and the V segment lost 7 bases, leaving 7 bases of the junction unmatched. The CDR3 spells CSASTGGAGNTIYF. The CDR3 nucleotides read TGCAGCGCCTCGACAGGGGGCGCCGGAAACACCATATATTTT.

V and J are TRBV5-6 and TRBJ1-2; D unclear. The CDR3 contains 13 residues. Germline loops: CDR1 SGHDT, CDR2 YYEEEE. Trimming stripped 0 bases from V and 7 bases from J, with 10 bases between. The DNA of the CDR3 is TGTGCCAGCAGCTTGGTTGCGGGAGGTGGCTACACCTTC. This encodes CASSLVAGGGYTF.

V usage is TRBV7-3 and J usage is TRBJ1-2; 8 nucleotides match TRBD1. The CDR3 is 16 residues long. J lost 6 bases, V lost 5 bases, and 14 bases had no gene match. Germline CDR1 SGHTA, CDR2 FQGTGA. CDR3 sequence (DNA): TGTGCCAGCAGCCTGACAGGGGCTCGTCCCGACCATGGCTACACCTTC. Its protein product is CASSLTGARPDHGYTF.

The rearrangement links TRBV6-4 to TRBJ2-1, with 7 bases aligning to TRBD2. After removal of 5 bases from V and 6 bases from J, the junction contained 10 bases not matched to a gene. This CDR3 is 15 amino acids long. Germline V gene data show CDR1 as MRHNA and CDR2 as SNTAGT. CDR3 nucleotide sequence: TGTGCCAGCAGTCTAGTCGGGGGAGGGTCCAATGAGCAGTTCTTC. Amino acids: CASSLVGGGSNEQFF.

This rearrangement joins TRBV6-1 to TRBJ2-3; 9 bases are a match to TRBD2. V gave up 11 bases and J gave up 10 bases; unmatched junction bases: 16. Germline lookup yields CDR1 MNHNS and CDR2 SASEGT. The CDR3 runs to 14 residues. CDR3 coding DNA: TGTGCCGCCCGACCGGTAGCGGGAGCTCAGTCGCAGTATTTT. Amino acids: CAARPVAGAQSQYF.

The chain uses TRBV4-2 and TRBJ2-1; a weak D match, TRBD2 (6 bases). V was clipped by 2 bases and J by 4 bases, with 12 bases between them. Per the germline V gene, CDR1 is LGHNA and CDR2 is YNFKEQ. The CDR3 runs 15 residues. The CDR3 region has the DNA TGTGCCAGCAGCCAAACTCGGGAGAGTTACAATGAGCAGTTCTTC. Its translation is CASSQTRESYNEQFF.

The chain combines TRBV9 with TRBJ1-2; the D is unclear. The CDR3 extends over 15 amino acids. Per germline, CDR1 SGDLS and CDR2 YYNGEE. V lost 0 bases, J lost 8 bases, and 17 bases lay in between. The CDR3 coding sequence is TGTGCCAGCAGCGTAGTGAAAGAACTACGCGAGGGCTACACCTTC. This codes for CASSVVKELREGYTF. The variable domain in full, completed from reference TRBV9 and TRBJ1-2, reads DSGVTQTPKHLITATGQRVTLRCSPRSGDLSVYWYQQSLDQGLQFLIQYYNGEERAKGNILERFSAQQFPDLHSELNLSSLELGDSALYFCASSVVKELREGYTFGSGTRLTVV.

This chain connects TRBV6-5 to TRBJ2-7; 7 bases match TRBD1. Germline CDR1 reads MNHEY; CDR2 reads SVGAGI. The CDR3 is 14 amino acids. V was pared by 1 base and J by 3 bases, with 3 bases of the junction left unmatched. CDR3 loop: CASSYWGTDYEQYF. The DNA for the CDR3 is TGTGCCAGCAGTTACTGGGGGACAGACTACGAGCAGTACTTC.

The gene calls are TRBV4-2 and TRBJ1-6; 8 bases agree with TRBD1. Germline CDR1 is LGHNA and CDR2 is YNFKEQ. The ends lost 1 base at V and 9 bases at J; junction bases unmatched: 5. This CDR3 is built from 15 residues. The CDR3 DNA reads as TGTGCCAGCAGCCAAGTCGACAGGGGAGGTTCACCCCTCCACTTT. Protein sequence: CASSQVDRGGSPLHF.

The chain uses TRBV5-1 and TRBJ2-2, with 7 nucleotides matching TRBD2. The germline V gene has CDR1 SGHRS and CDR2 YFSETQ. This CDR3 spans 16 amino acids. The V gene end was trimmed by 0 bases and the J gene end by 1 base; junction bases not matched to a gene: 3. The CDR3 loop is CASSLVSGGNTGELFF. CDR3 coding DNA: TGCGCCAGCAGCTTGGTTTCGGGAGGGAACACCGGGGAGCTGTTTTTT.